One sample yielded the 23 T cell receptor beta chains listed below, sequenced in a study of blood T cell repertoires in COVID-19. The method was immunoSEQ multiplex PCR; TCRdb's version includes in-frame clones alone and lacks a portion of them. The data contain tens of thousands of clones, approximately 87% of them singletons. Input material: peripheral blood. The origin of the receptors is a human donor in a cohort sampled during active COVID-19.

The chain uses TRBV7-9 and TRBJ1-3; the D gene is possibly TRBD1 (5 bases). The CDR3 has 16 residues. Trimming cost V 2 bases and J 2 bases, with 13 bases left between them. Germline V CDR1 and CDR2: SEHNR, FQNEAQ (reference sequence). This CDR3 is CASSLLRGGPGNTIYF. CDR3 DNA sequence: TGTGCCAGCAGCTTATTAAGGGGTGGGCCTGGAAACACCATATATTTT.

This chain joins TRBV3-1 (or the pseudogene TRBV3-2) and TRBJ2-3; 8 bases align to TRBD2. V trimming: 4 bases; J trimming: 0 bases; junction bases outside the gene matches: 3. Germline CDR1 and CDR2: LGHDT and YNNKEL (reference sequence). The CDR3 is 15 residues long. Written as DNA, the CDR3 is TGTGCCAGCAGCCCCGGGGGGGCTAGCACAGATACGCAGTATTTT. Protein sequence: CASSPGGASTDTQYF.

The V and J genes are TRBV6-6 and TRBJ1-2; tentative D call: TRBD1 (5 bases). CDR1 MNHNY and CDR2 SVGAGI come from the germline V gene (reference sequence). Trimming took 2 bases from V and 7 from J, leaving 20 bases between them. The length of the CDR3 is 16 residues. The CDR3 DNA follows: TGTGCCAGCAGTTACCCGGGGGAGCAGTCTCGCGGTGGCTACACCTTC. Translating it yields CASSYPGEQSRGGYTF.

The sample holds one count of this clone. V is TRBV5-3 and J is TRBJ1-1; TRBD1 agrees at 8 bases. TRBV5-3 counts as an open reading frame of uncertain function. This CDR3 region has 15 residues. Losses at the gene ends were 4 bases for V and 11 bases for J; bases not matched to a gene: 16. The CDR3 DNA reads TGTGCCAGAAGCCCCCCGAACTACAGGGGGTGTCGGGCTTTCTTT. It translates to CARSPPNYRGCRAFF.

This rearrangement joins TRBV6-5 to TRBJ2-7, with TRBD1 identical over 7 bases. Losses at the gene ends were 4 bases for V and 2 bases for J; bases not matched to a gene: 5. Germline CDR1 MNHEY, CDR2 SVGAGI. CDR3 size: 14 residues. The CDR3 bases are TGTGCCAGCAGTTCATACCAGGGGGCCTACGAGCAGTACTTC. Its translation: CASSSYQGAYEQYF.

This clone was seen only a few times. The chain uses TRBV6-5 and TRBJ1-5; TRBD1 is a possible D gene (5 bases). V gave up 10 bases and J gave up 5 bases, with 18 bases separating them. The CDR3 is 14 amino acids. Germline V lookup: CDR1 MNHEY, CDR2 SVGAGI. CDR3 DNA sequence: TGTGCCATCCGGGGGGTGGGGATCTATCAGCCCCAGCATTTT. It encodes CAIRGVGIYQPQHF.

The chain recombines TRBV5-1 with TRBJ2-3; 7 bases are a match to TRBD1. After removal of 3 bases from V and 1 base from J, the junction contained 8 bases not matched to a gene. The CDR3 spans 16 residues. The V gene's germline CDR1 is SGHRS and CDR2 YFSETQ. CDR3 nucleotides: TGCGCCAGCAGCTGGGGACAGAGCTCTGGCACAGATACGCAGTATTTT. The encoded protein is CASSWGQSSGTDTQYF.

The DNA for the CDR3 is TGTGCCAGCTCAAAAGACCGACAGAAAAACATTCAGTACTTC. Its protein is CASSKDRQKNIQYF. The V gene is TRBV18, the J gene TRBJ2-4; the D gene is possibly TRBD1 (5 bases). V was shortened by 5 bases and J by 4 bases, with 12 bases between the two germline ends. CDR1 is KGHSH, CDR2 LQKENI, per germline. The CDR3 totals 14 residues.

The rearrangement links TRBV11-2 to TRBJ1-6, with 7 positions matching TRBD1. The CDR3 runs to 16 residues. The junction had 10 bases not matched to a gene; V was cut back by 5 bases and J by 6 bases. Germline V gene sequence: CDR1 SGHAT, CDR2 FQNNGV. CDR3 sequence reads: CASSPLGTDFNSPLHF. In DNA form, the CDR3 reads TGTGCCAGCAGCCCACTCGGGACAGATTTTAATTCACCCCTCCACTTT. The full variable domain, rest sourced from reference TRBV11-2 and TRBJ1-6, is EAGVAQSPRYKIIEKRQSVAFWCNPISGHATLYWYQQILGQGPKLLIQFQNNGVVDDSQLPKDRFSAERLKGVDSTLKIQPAKLEDSAVYLCASSPLGTDFNSPLHFGNGTRLTVT.

The V and J genes are TRBV7-2 and TRBJ2-3; 7 bases map to TRBD2. Germline assignment: CDR1 SGHTA and CDR2 FQGNSA. The CDR3 covers 15 residues. J gave up 2 bases and V 6 bases, and 8 bases lay outside the gene matches. CDR3 DNA sequence: TGTGCCAGCAGATCGACTAGCTCAAACACAGATACGCAGTATTTT. It is translated as CASRSTSSNTDTQYF.

The genes are TRBV4-1 and TRBJ2-1, with a tentative D call TRBD1 (5 bases). CDR3 length: 16 residues. V was shortened by 0 bases and J by 4 bases, with 13 bases between the two germline ends. The germline V gene encodes CDR1 MGHRA and CDR2 YSYEKL. Here the CDR3 DNA reads TGCGCCAGCAGCCAAGATTTGGCAGGGTTGTACAATGAGCAGTTCTTC. Its protein is CASSQDLAGLYNEQFF.

V gene TRBV2 combines with J gene TRBJ2-7, with a weak D call TRBD2 (6 bases). The length of the CDR3 is 14 residues. V lost 9 bases to trimming and J lost 4 bases, with 19 bases between them. CDR1 and CDR2 from the germline V gene are SNHLY and FYNNEI. The chain's CDR3 is CASRSAGTSYEQYF. The CDR3, as DNA: TGTGCCAGTCGGAGCGCCGGGACTTCTTACGAGCAGTACTTC.

This clone was observed a few times. The V call is TRBV7-9, the J call TRBJ2-3; 9 nucleotides align to TRBD2. Germline values: CDR1 SEHNR, CDR2 FQNEAQ (reference sequence). CDR3 length: 16 amino acids. J was trimmed by 2 bases and V by 4 bases; bases with no gene match: 7. The CDR3 DNA reads as TGTGCCAGCAGCTCAATAGCGGGGGCGACCACAGATACGCAGTATTTT. Encoded protein: CASSSIAGATTDTQYF.

The chain has TRBV6-2 or TRBV6-3 and TRBJ1-5; TRBD1 agrees at 7 bases. Germline V gene data show CDR1 as MNHEY and CDR2 as SVGEGT. With V trimmed by 0 bases and J by 4 bases, 0 bases remained unmatched. This CDR3 is built from 14 residues. The CDR3 sequence is CASSYSGQNQPQHF. CDR3 nucleotide sequence: TGTGCCAGCAGTTACTCGGGACAGAATCAGCCCCAGCATTTT.

The chain has TRBV6-2 or TRBV6-3 and TRBJ2-3; D is perhaps TRBD2 (6 bases). The CDR3 runs 17 residues. V was cut by 4 bases and J by 0 bases, with 17 bases left in between. Germline V gene data show CDR1 as MNHEY and CDR2 as SVGEGT. The CDR3 loop reads CASSSVLRETSTDTQYF. In nucleotides, the CDR3 is TGTGCCAGCAGTTCGGTTCTGCGGGAAACTAGCACAGATACGCAGTATTTT.

The rearrangement uses TRBV2 and TRBJ1-6; 9 bases agree with TRBD1. The V gene end was trimmed by 1 base and the J gene end by 6 bases; junction bases not matched to a gene: 7. Germline CDR1 and CDR2: SNHLY and FYNNEI. The CDR3 is 17 amino acids. The CDR3 region has the DNA TGTGCCAGCAGTGAAGTCCCGGGACAGGGTTTTAATTCACCCCTCCACTTT. Amino acid sequence: CASSEVPGQGFNSPLHF.

In this sample, this clone turned up once. The rearrangement uses TRBV14 and TRBJ2-2, with D tentatively TRBD2 (6 bases). Between the trimmed V and J ends, which lost 1 base and 4 bases, there was a span of 10 bases. Germline CDR1 and CDR2: SGHDN and FVKESK. There are 15 residues in the CDR3. This chain's CDR3 is CASSQGQGGTGELFF. CDR3 nucleotides: TGTGCCAGCAGCCAAGGGCAGGGAGGCACCGGGGAGCTGTTTTTT.

The chain links TRBV18 to TRBJ2-1; TRBD1 matches at 9 bases. CDR1 and CDR2 (germline): KGHSH, LQKENI. Losses at the gene ends were 5 bases for V and 6 bases for J; bases not matched to a gene: 14. This CDR3 contains 17 residues. The CDR3 DNA reads TGTGCCAGCTCATCCTCTCCGGGACAGGGTTTGGTCAATGAGCAGTTCTTC. Translation gives CASSSSPGQGLVNEQFF.

The rearrangement uses TRBV6-5 and TRBJ1-2, with D tentatively TRBD1 (5 bases). The V end lost 3 bases, the J end lost 4 bases, and 9 bases lay between the germline ends. Germline assignment: CDR1 MNHEY and CDR2 SVGAGI. The CDR3 extends over 13 amino acids. CDR3 nucleotides: TGTGCCAGCAGTTATGGGGCTGGCTATGGCTACACCTTC. Residues: CASSYGAGYGYTF.

This rearrangement joins TRBV18 to TRBJ1-4, with D unresolved. In germline, CDR1 is KGHSH, CDR2 LQKENI. The CDR3 contains 14 residues. The V end lost 1 base, the J end lost 7 bases, and 10 bases lay between the germline ends. CDR3 nucleotides: TGTGCCAGCTCACCACGGCAAGGCGGTGAAAAACTGTTTTTT. The encoded protein is CASSPRQGGEKLFF.

V usage is TRBV14 and J usage is TRBJ2-7, with D maybe TRBD1 (5 bases). The CDR3 sequence is 15 residues long. Germline CDR1 reads SGHDN; CDR2 reads FVKESK. Trimming took off 0 bases at V and 0 bases at J, with 9 bases between the two ends. The CDR3 DNA reads as TGTGCCAGCAGCCAAGATTACAGGTTCTCCTACGAGCAGTACTTC. It encodes CASSQDYRFSYEQYF. Supplemented by reference TRBV14 and TRBJ2-7, the full variable domain reads EAGVTQFPSHSVIEKGQTVTLRCDPISGHDNLYWYRRVMGKEIKFLLHFVKESKQDESGMPNNRFLAERTGGTYSTLKVQPAELEDSGVYFCASSQDYRFSYEQYFGPGTRLTVT.

This clone was seen only once. The V call is TRBV9, the J call TRBJ1-5, with 7 bases identical to TRBD1. The ends lost 3 bases at V and 0 bases at J; junction bases unmatched: 9. Germline V gene sequence: CDR1 SGDLS, CDR2 YYNGEE. The CDR3 sequence is 17 residues long. The CDR3 is CASSGEGGAYSNQPQHF. In DNA, the CDR3 is TGTGCCAGCAGCGGAGAAGGGGGCGCCTATAGCAATCAGCCCCAGCATTTT.

This clone was observed a single time. The chain employs TRBV18 and TRBJ1-5; no clear D gene. The CDR3 covers 14 residues. In germline, CDR1 is KGHSH, CDR2 LQKENI. Trimming took 4 bases from V and 0 from J, leaving 7 bases between them. The chain's CDR3 is CASSLIYSNQPQHF. The CDR3 coding sequence is TGTGCCAGCTCACTGATCTATAGCAATCAGCCCCAGCATTTT.